This TCR beta chain was sequenced during a study of blood T cells in healthy people across ages. Through a sample-barcoded 5' primer and a J-beta primer mix, a second PCR was run for about 6 to 11 cycles. TCRdb recomputed calls from the 5' RACE reads with MiXCR, one row per CDR3 protein. This table holds about 800,000 distinct CDR3 sequences, roughly 25% found once. The people who gave samples were healthy Caucasians from Russia, aged about 6 to 100. Isolating PBMCs gave at least 6.5 million of these cells per sample. The study's findings and limits: Per-million-T-cell TCR beta diversity fell roughly linearly with age.

This clonotype has just a few counts. Its antigen is unknown. The data also belong to a second study, concerning T cells of mothers and their children. From that study: Versus unrelated pairs, overlap was slightly higher in related mother-child pairs, without reaching significance.

The sequenced sample consisted of blood. This clonotype originated in a boy aged 10-17 years in good health.

CDR3 residues: CSVEDRGSSYEQYF. In DNA, the CDR3 is TGCAGCGTTGAAGACAGGGGGAGCTCCTACGAGCAGTACTTC. The rearrangement links TRBV29-1 to TRBJ2-7; TRBD1 agrees at 7 bases. The CDR3 spans 14 residues. V shed 0 bases, J shed 0 bases, and the junction held 2 bases outside the gene matches. Germline CDR1 is SQVTM and CDR2 is ANQGSEA.